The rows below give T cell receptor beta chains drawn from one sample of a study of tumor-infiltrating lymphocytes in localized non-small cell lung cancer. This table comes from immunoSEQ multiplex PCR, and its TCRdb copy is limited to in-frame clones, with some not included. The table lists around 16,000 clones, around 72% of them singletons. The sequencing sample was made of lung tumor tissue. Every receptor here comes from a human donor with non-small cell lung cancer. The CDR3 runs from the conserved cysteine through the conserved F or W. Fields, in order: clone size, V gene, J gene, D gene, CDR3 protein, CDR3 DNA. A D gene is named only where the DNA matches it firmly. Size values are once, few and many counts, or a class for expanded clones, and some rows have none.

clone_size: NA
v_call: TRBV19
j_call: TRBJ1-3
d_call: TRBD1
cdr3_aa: CASSIRGQGASTGNTIYF
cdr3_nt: TGTGCCAGTAGTATCCGCGGACAGGGGGCTTCGACTGGAAACACCATATATTTT

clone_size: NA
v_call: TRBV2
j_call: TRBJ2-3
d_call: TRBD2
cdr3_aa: CASSARTSGGTDTQYF
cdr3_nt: TGTGCCAGCAGTGCCCGGACTAGCGGGGGGACAGATACGCAGTATTTT

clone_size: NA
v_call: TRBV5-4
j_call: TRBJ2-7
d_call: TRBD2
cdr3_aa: CASSLGLAGAYEQYF
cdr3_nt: TGTGCCAGCAGCTTGGGACTAGCGGGGGCCTACGAGCAGTACTTC

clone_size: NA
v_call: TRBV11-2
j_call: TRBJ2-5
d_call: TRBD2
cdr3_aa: CASSLWGGETQYF
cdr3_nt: TGTGCCAGCAGCTTGTGGGGGGGGGAGACCCAGTACTTC

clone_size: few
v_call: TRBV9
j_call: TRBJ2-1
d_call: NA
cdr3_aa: CASSVVVGGPSNEQFF
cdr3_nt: TGTGCCAGCAGCGTAGTAGTCGGGGGTCCTTCAAATGAGCAGTTCTTC

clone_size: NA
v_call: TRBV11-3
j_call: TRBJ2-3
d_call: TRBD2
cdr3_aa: CASSLGGVADTQYF
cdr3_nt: TGTGCCAGCAGCTTGGGGGGGGTGGCAGATACGCAGTATTTT

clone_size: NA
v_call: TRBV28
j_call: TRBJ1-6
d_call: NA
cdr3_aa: CASLTGWNSPLHF
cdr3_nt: TGTGCCAGTCTCACAGGTTGGAATTCACCCCTCCACTTT

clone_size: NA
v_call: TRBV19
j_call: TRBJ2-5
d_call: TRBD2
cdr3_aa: CASRTSAGGTETQYF
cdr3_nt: TGTGCCAGTAGGACCTCAGCGGGAGGGACGGAGACCCAGTACTTC

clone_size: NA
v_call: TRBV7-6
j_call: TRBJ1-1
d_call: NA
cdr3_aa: CASSPGFQTEAFF
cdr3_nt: TGTGCCAGCAGTCCAGGTTTTCAAACTGAAGCTTTCTTT

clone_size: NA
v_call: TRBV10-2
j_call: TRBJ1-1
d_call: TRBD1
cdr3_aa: CASSEDRGLNEAFF
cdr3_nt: TGCGCCAGCAGTGAGGACAGGGGGTTGAATGAAGCTTTCTTT

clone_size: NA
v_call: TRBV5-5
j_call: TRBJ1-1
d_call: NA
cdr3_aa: CASSSRGQNTEAFF
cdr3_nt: TGTGCCAGCAGCTCCAGGGGACAGAACACTGAAGCTTTCTTT

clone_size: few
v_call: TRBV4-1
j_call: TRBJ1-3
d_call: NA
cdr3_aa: CASSQVGGNTIYF
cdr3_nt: TGCGCCAGCAGCCAAGTGGGCGGAAACACCATATATTTT

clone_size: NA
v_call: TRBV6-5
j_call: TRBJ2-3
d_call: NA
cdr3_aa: CASSPHGWGQYF
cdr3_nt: TGTGCCAGCAGCCCCCACGGGTGGGGACAGTATTTT

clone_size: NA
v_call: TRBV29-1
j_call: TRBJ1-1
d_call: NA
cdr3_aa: CSVERQNTEAFF
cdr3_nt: TGCAGCGTTGAGCGACAGAACACTGAAGCTTTCTTT

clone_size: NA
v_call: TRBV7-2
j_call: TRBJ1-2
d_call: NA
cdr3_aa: CASSEEGGYGYTF
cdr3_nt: TGTGCCAGCAGCGAGGAGGGAGGCTATGGCTACACCTTC

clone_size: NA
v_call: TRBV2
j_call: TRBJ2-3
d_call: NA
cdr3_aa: CASGTETTTDTQYF
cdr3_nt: TGTGCCAGCGGGACCGAAACTACCACAGATACGCAGTATTTT

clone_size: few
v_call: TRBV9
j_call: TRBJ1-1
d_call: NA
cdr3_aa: CASSVGIGAENTEAFF
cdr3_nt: TGTGCCAGCAGCGTAGGAATAGGGGCTGAAAACACTGAAGCTTTCTTT

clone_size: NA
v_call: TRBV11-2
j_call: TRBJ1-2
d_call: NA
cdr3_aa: CASSPADGINGYTF
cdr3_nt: TGTGCCAGCAGCCCCGCCGACGGAATAAATGGCTACACCTTC

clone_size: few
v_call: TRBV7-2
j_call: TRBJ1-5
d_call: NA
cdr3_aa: CASRGNRDQPQHF
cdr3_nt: TGTGCCAGCAGGGGCAACAGGGATCAGCCCCAGCATTTT

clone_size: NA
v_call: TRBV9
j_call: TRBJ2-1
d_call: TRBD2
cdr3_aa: CASSGTSRGNEQFF
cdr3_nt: TGTGCCAGCAGTGGGACTAGCAGGGGCAATGAGCAGTTCTTC

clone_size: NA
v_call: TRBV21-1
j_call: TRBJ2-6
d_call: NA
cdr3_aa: CASSRHPGQINAGANVLTF
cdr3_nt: TGTGCCAGCAGCAGACACCCGGGACAAATAAATGCGGGGGCCAACGTCCTGACTTTC

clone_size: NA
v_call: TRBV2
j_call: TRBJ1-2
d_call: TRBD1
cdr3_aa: CAYRTGSRSNYGYTF
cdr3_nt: TGTGCCTACCGGACAGGGAGCAGAAGTAACTATGGCTACACCTTC

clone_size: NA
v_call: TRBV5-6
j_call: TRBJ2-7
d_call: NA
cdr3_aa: CASSPGTTYSYEQYF
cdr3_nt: TGTGCCAGCAGCCCCGGGACGACCTACTCCTACGAGCAGTACTTC

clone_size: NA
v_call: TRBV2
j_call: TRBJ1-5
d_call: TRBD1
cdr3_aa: CASSKGGQPHQPQHF
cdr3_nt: TGTGCCAGCAGTAAAGGGGGCCAGCCCCATCAGCCCCAGCATTTT

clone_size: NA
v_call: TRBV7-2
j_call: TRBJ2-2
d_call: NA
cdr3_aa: CASKSNYGELFF
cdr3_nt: TGTGCCAGCAAATCAAACTACGGGGAGCTGTTTTTT

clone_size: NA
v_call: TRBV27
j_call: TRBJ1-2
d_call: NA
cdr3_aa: CASSSSGHYGYTF
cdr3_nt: TGTGCCAGCAGCTCGTCGGGGCACTATGGCTACACCTTC

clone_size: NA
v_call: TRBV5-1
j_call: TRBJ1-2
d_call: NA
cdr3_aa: CASSLEHGYGYTF
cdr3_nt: TGCGCCAGCAGCTTGGAGCACGGCTATGGCTACACCTTC

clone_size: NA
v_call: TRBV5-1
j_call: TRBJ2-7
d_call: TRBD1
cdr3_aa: CASSLGKTGVEQYF
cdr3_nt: TGCGCCAGCAGCTTGGGGAAAACAGGGGTCGAGCAGTACTTC

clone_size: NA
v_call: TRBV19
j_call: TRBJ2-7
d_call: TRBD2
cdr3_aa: CASSIRREGTYEQYF
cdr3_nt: TGTGCCAGTAGTATCAGGAGGGAGGGAACCTACGAGCAGTACTTC

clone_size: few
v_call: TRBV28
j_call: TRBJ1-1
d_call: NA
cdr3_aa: CASSWNQGNTEAFF
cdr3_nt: TGTGCCAGCAGTTGGAACCAGGGGAACACTGAAGCTTTCTTT

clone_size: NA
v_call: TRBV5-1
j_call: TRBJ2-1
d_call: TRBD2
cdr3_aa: CASSLVAGGYNEQFF
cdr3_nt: TGCGCCAGCAGCTTGGTGGCGGGAGGCTACAATGAGCAGTTCTTC

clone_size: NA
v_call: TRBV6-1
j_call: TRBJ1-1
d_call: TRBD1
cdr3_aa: CASSLRGAGGTEAFF
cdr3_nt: TGTGCCAGCAGTCTTCGCGGGGCAGGGGGCACTGAAGCTTTCTTT

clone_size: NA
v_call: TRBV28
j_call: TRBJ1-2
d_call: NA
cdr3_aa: CASSSGHDRSYTF
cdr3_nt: TGTGCCAGCAGTTCCGGACACGACAGATCCTACACCTTC

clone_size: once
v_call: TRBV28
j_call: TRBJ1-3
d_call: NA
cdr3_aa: CASSLYRAGNTIYF
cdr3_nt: TGTGCCAGCAGTTTATACAGGGCCGGAAACACCATATATTTT

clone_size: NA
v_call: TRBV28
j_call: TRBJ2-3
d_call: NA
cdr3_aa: CASSWKPSTDTQYF
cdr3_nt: TGTGCCAGCAGTTGGAAACCTAGCACAGATACGCAGTATTTT